This T cell receptor beta chain is drawn from a study of T-cell reconstitution after alpha-beta-depleted transplantation in children. The CDR3 consists of 19 residues. Per the germline V gene, CDR1 is SGHTA and CDR2 is FQGTGA. V lost 2 bases to trimming and J lost 0 bases; unmatched junction nucleotides: 15. This sample's TCRbeta library carried unique molecular identifier barcodes. MiXCR, run by TCRdb on the PCR reads, gives a single entry per CDR3 protein. The profile shows 350,000 to 450,000 distinct CDR3 sequences, approximately 12% of them singletons. This clonotype was observed a handful of times.

This rearrangement joins TRBV7-3 to TRBJ1-2, with 7 positions matching TRBD1. Here the sequenced sample was PBMCs, taken from the stem cell graft. The clonotype was recovered from a human donor who donated a stem cell graft to a child with Fanconi anemia. The CDR3 sequence is CASSLYPPGDSKTNYGYTF. The CDR3 nucleotides read TGTGCCAGCAGCTTATACCCCCCGGGGGACAGTAAAACTAACTATGGCTACACCTTC. The whole variable domain, remainder taken from reference TRBV7-3 and TRBJ1-2, is GAGVSQTPSNKVTEKGKYVELRCDPISGHTALYWYRQSLGQGPEFLIYFQGTGAADDSGLPNDRFFAVRPEGSVSTLKIQRTERGDSAVYLCASSLYPPGDSKTNYGYTFGSGTRLTVV.